This T cell receptor beta chain was profiled in a study of shared clonotypes between healthy human individuals. The overall study: Used for every donor were three CD4 naive, three CD4 memory, two CD8 naive and one CD8 memory plate. Study-wide findings and caveats: Larger estimated richness was generally recorded for naive subsets relative to memory subsets. Several donors held about 5% of naive CD4 clonotypes in common.

CDR1 and CDR2 (germline): LNHDA, SQIVND (reference sequence). The CDR3 length is 13 residues. V was clipped by 6 bases and J by 7 bases, with 12 bases between them. The investigators split CD4+ cells into a CD45RA+ naive subset and a CD45RA-negative memory subset. Some clones are missing from TCRdb's copy, which holds only in-frame ones; the method was immunoSEQ multiplex PCR. The sample shows some 630,000 clones, 60% to 80% of them seen only once. This clone was counted between two and nine times. The antigen is undetermined. The chain uses TRBV19 and TRBJ1-4; unclear D gene. The TCR was taken from a woman in her 30s in good health. Sequencing input: memory CD4+ T cells sorted from blood. The subset: CD45RA-negative fraction. This chain's CDR3 is CASRIPGSEKLFF. CDR3 DNA: TGTGCCAGTAGAATACCCGGGAGTGAAAAACTGTTTTTT.